The clone carrying this T cell receptor (beta chain) was seen a few times. Antigen specificity is unknown. The data are from a study of OX40 agonist ivuxolimab in advanced cancers. Study summary: Patients were treated with ivuxolimab, an agonistic anti-OX40 (CD134) antibody.

Study results and limitations: In the 0.1 to 3.0 mg/kg range, CD4+ and CD8+ blood T cells had expanded clonally by week 6.

Using immunoSEQ multiplex PCR, the repertoire was profiled, and TCRdb retains in-frame clones only, with some absent. The table includes about 62,000 clones, about 85% detected once. The V gene's germline CDR1 is SGHDT and CDR2 YYEEEE. V lost 1 base to trimming and J lost 2 bases; unmatched junction nucleotides: 4. The CDR3 spans 16 residues. This material consisted of CD4+ or CD8+ T cells sorted from blood, taken in a trial of the OX40 agonist ivuxolimab. The sequence came from an adult with an advanced solid tumor such as melanoma, head and neck, liver or kidney cancer. This chain links TRBV5-6 with TRBJ2-1; the match to TRBD2 covers 9 bases. The CDR3 coding sequence is TGTGCCAGCAGCTTGTTAAGCGGGAGGCCCTACAATGAGCAGTTCTTC. Protein product: CASSLLSGRPYNEQFF.